This note documents a single T cell receptor (beta chain) sequence. The antigen is not known. The data are from a study of shared clonotypes between healthy human individuals. Findings of the study overall: It was observed that about 5% of naive CD4 clonotypes were shared across several donors. Among donors, sharing of clonotypes was expected to be affected by sequencing depth.

Germline-derived CDR1 and CDR2 are MDHEN and SYDVKM. Between the trimmed V and J ends, which lost 6 bases and 2 bases, there was a span of 9 bases. CDR3 size: 13 residues. Once extracted for a subset, genomic DNA was divided evenly among several immunoSEQ plates. Here immunoSEQ multiplex PCR was the method, and the copy in TCRdb shows in-frame clones only, minus some. Of more than 1.2 million clones in the sample, approximately 98.5% are singletons; the top ten hold 0.36%. The receptor's source is a man aged 25-45 years in good health. The sequenced sample consisted of naive CD4+ T cells sorted from blood. Subset defined: CD45RA+ positively selected. The rearrangement links TRBV28 to TRBJ2-3; D is ambiguous. DNA of the CDR3: TGTGCCAGCAGCGGGTTGACCACAGATACGCAGTATTTT. The encoded protein is CASSGLTTDTQYF.